This is a list of T cell receptor beta chains from one sample in a study of technical replicates of blood from a handful of donors. Assay: immunoSEQ multiplex PCR; the TCRdb copy retains only in-frame clones and omits some. The profile shows 45,000 to 55,000 clones, around 95% of them singletons. The sequenced sample consisted of T cells isolated from PBMCs. These receptors originate from a human donor in good health. Each CDR3 is given with its conserved first and last residue. A D gene is named only where the DNA matches it firmly. Clone sizes are given selectively: once, few, many, or a class where the clone is expanded.

TRBJ1-3 | NA | NA | TRBV9 | CASSVDLGPRNTIYF | TGTGCCAGCAGCGTAGATTTGGGGCCGAGAAACACCATATATTTT
TRBJ1-1 | NA | TRBD1 | TRBV11-2 | CASSRGRETEAFF | TGTGCCAGCAGCAGGGGGCGCGAAACTGAAGCTTTCTTT
TRBJ1-4 | NA | TRBD1 | TRBV7-9 | CASSHFQGVVEKLFF | TGTGCCAGCAGCCACTTCCAGGGGGTAGTTGAAAAACTGTTTTTT
TRBJ1-3 | NA | NA | TRBV11-2 | CASSPRQSPPDSGNTIYF | TGTGCCAGCAGCCCCCGACAGAGCCCGCCGGACTCTGGAAACACCATATATTTT
TRBJ2-7 | NA | NA | TRBV29-1 | CSVEFTDSYEQYF | TGCAGCGTTGAATTTACAGACTCCTACGAGCAGTACTTC
TRBJ2-1 | NA | TRBD2 | TRBV28 | CASTIQRERDEQFF | TGTGCCAGCACCATTCAGCGGGAGCGAGACGAGCAGTTCTTC
TRBJ1-4 | once | NA | TRBV10-2 | CASSEAGSRHEKLFF | TGCGCCAGCAGTGAGGCGGGGAGCAGACATGAAAAACTGTTTTTT
TRBJ2-6 | NA | NA | TRBV7-6 | CASSADYSVNGANVLTF | TGTGCCAGCAGCGCCGACTATTCAGTTAATGGGGCCAACGTCCTGACTTTC
TRBJ1-1 | NA | TRBD1 | TRBV5-1 | CASSWDDRVGNTEAFF | TGCGCCAGCAGCTGGGACGACAGGGTAGGAAACACTGAAGCTTTCTTT
TRBJ1-1 | once | TRBD1 | TRBV28 | CASSTPTGVSTEAFF | TGTGCCAGCAGTACACCGACAGGGGTGAGCACTGAAGCTTTCTTT
TRBJ2-5 | NA | TRBD1 | TRBV5-4 | CASSRGTGVGETQYF | TGTGCCAGCAGTCGGGGGACAGGGGTCGGGGAGACCCAGTACTTC
TRBJ2-1 | NA | NA | TRBV10-1 | CASSESFGNNEQFF | TGCGCCAGCAGTGAGTCATTCGGTAACAATGAGCAGTTCTTC
TRBJ2-5 | once | TRBD2 | TRBV15 | CATSRAGTSSWQTQYF | TGTGCCACCAGCAGAGCCGGGACTAGCAGCTGGCAGACCCAGTACTTC
TRBJ2-7 | NA | TRBD1 | TRBV7-8 | CASLSGTGDVGPYEQYF | TGTGCCAGCCTTTCCGGGACAGGGGACGTCGGGCCCTACGAGCAGTACTTC
TRBJ2-2 | few | NA | TRBV7-9 | CASRLTGSRTGELFF | TGTGCCAGCAGGCTAACAGGGAGCCGGACCGGGGAGCTGTTTTTT
TRBJ1-1 | NA | TRBD1 | TRBV12-5 | CASGFPPGQGFGNTEAFF | TGTGCTAGTGGTTTCCCCCCGGGACAGGGATTTGGGAACACTGAAGCTTTCTTT
TRBJ2-1 | NA | NA | TRBV28 | CASGRPTLYNEQFF | TGTGCCAGCGGGAGGCCTACGCTATACAATGAGCAGTTCTTC
TRBJ1-1 | NA | NA | TRBV5-1 | CASSLEVGGTEAFF | TGCGCCAGCAGCTTGGAGGTGGGGGGCACTGAAGCTTTCTTT
TRBJ2-7 | NA | NA | TRBV5-1 | CASSLGTETYEQYF | TGCGCCAGCAGCTTGGGGACAGAAACCTACGAGCAGTACTTC
TRBJ1-1 | NA | TRBD1 | TRBV5-4 | CASSLPGGNEAFF | TGTGCCAGCAGCTTACCAGGGGGGAATGAAGCTTTCTTT
TRBJ1-5 | NA | TRBD1 | TRBV7-8 | CASSLVGDSSNQPQHF | TGTGCCAGCAGCTTAGTTGGGGACAGTAGCAATCAGCCCCAGCATTTT
TRBJ1-1 | NA | TRBD1 | TRBV9 | CASSVAGTGLTEAFF | TGTGCCAGCAGCGTAGCTGGGACAGGGTTGACTGAAGCTTTCTTT
TRBJ2-3 | NA | TRBD1 | TRBV28 | CASSPVQGAGTDTQYF | TGTGCCAGCAGTCCCGTACAGGGGGCTGGTACAGATACGCAGTATTTT
TRBJ2-3 | NA | TRBD2 | TRBV10-2 | CASSDVASGVPGDTQYF | TGCGCCAGCAGTGACGTGGCCAGCGGGGTCCCCGGAGATACGCAGTATTTT
TRBJ2-2 | NA | NA | TRBV29-1 | CSVAIDTYTGELFF | TGCAGCGTTGCAATCGACACGTACACCGGGGAGCTGTTTTTT
TRBJ2-2 | NA | NA | TRBV5-4 | CASSLVRGNTGELFF | TGTGCCAGCAGCTTGGTTCGGGGGAACACCGGGGAGCTGTTTTTT
TRBJ2-6 | NA | TRBD1 | TRBV10-3 | CATGDSRPNSGANVLTF | TGTGCCACCGGGGACAGTCGGCCTAACTCTGGGGCCAACGTCCTGACTTTC
TRBJ1-1 | NA | NA | TRBV5-1 | CASSLSGGPEAFF | TGCGCCAGCAGCTTGAGCGGGGGCCCTGAAGCTTTCTTT
TRBJ2-7 | NA | TRBD1 | TRBV6-5 | CATGQAGSYEQYF | TGTGCCACCGGACAGGCCGGCTCCTACGAGCAGTACTTC
TRBJ2-7 | NA | NA | TRBV28 | CASSLLREQYF | TGTGCCAGCAGTTTACTGAGGGAGCAGTACTTC
TRBJ2-3 | NA | TRBD2 | TRBV5-4 | CAYDHARAGGPDTQYF | TGTGCCTACGACCATGCCCGGGCGGGAGGACCTGATACGCAGTATTTT
TRBJ2-7 | NA | TRBD1 | TRBV9 | CASSSPGQGVIEQYF | TGTGCCAGCAGCTCGCCGGGACAGGGGGTGATCGAGCAGTACTTC
TRBJ1-2 | NA | NA | TRBV13 | CASSPEQGLVGGYTF | TGTGCCAGCAGCCCCGAACAGGGATTGGTTGGCGGCTACACCTTC
TRBJ2-7 | NA | TRBD2 | TRBV6-5 | CASSSLTSGNSYEQYF | TGTGCCAGCAGTTCGCTGACTAGCGGAAACTCCTACGAGCAGTACTTC